This note documents a single TCR beta chain sequence. Its antigen is not identified. This sample is drawn from a study of T cell responses to AZD1222 COVID-19 vaccine. Findings and limits, study-wide: Seropositive AZD1222 recipients at baseline numbered only 6 or 7.

TCRdb keeps only in-frame clones here, not all; method: immunoSEQ multiplex PCR. The data hold fewer than 200,000 clones, with just over 85% observed a single time. The source is an adult who received the AZD1222 COVID-19 vaccine. The sample was peripheral blood, taken 28 days after the second AZD1222 dose.

The CDR3 nucleotides read TGTGCCAGCAGTTTAACCGACCCGGGGATGGGAAACACCATATATTTT. Amino acid sequence: CASSLTDPGMGNTIYF. V gene TRBV6-6 combines with J gene TRBJ1-3; D is undetermined. CDR1 is MNHNY and CDR2 is SVGAGI in the germline V gene (reference sequence). The CDR3 has 16 residues. The germline V and J ends were trimmed by 4 bases and 4 bases, with 17 bases remaining between them.